Listed here are 12 T cell receptor beta chains from one sample, sequenced in a study of shared clonotypes between healthy human individuals. TCRdb's copy holds only in-frame clones and misses some; the assay was immunoSEQ multiplex PCR. In the table there are 1.5 million to 2.5 million clones, about 95% of which are singletons. Selected positively for CCR7 and CD45RO-negative, naive CD8 cells excluded terminally differentiated effector memory CD45RA+ cells. Sequenced material: naive CD8+ T cells sorted from blood. Source of these receptors: a man between 18 and 35 years old in good health.

The V and J genes are TRBV13 and TRBJ1-4; the match to TRBD1 covers 9 bases. This CDR3 comprises 16 residues. Germline V gene sequence: CDR1 PRHDT, CDR2 FYEKMQ (reference sequence). Germline trimming cut 4 bases from V and 7 bases from J; bases unmatched to any gene: 10. In DNA, the CDR3 is TGTGCCAGCAGCTCCTACCGGGACAGGGATTTTGAAAAACTGTTTTTT. Protein product: CASSSYRDRDFEKLFF.

For this clone: The sample holds other DNA sequences that translate to the same CDR3. This chain uses TRBV5-1 with TRBJ2-7; TRBD2 is a possible D gene (5 bases). The germline V and J ends were trimmed by 0 bases and 2 bases, with 9 bases remaining between them. The CDR3 spans 14 residues. From germline, CDR1 is SGHRS and CDR2 YFSETQ. The CDR3 DNA is TGCGCCAGCAGCTTGGCGGGGAACCCCTACGAGCAGTACTTC. Translating it yields CASSLAGNPYEQYF. The whole variable domain, remainder taken from reference TRBV5-1 and TRBJ2-7, is KAGVTQTPRYLIKTRGQQVTLSCSPISGHRSVSWYQQTPGQGLQFLFEYFSETQRNKGNFPGRFSGRQFSNSRSEMNVSTLELGDSALYLCASSLAGNPYEQYFGPGTRLTVT.

The gene calls are TRBV7-9 and TRBJ1-2, with no clear D. V was trimmed by 1 base and J by 8 bases, leaving 11 bases between them. Per the germline V gene, CDR1 is SEHNR and CDR2 is FQNEAQ (reference sequence). This CDR3 is 13 amino acids long. The CDR3 sequence is CASSLGLPGGYTF. In DNA, the CDR3 is TGTGCCAGCAGCTTAGGGTTACCCGGGGGCTACACCTTC.

The CDR3 loop is CASSLWSENQPQHF. CDR3 coding DNA: TGTGCCAGCAGTTTATGGTCAGAGAATCAGCCCCAGCATTTT. This sequence joins TRBV28 and TRBJ1-5; unclear D gene. There are 14 residues in the CDR3. Deletions cut 0 bases from V and 4 bases from J, with 7 bases between. Germline V gene lookup returns CDR1 MDHEN and CDR2 SYDVKM.

The rearrangement links TRBV18 to TRBJ2-2; 11 bases match TRBD1. This CDR3 is built from 19 residues. J was trimmed by 6 bases and V by 0 bases; bases with no gene match: 12. Germline V gives CDR1 KGHSH, CDR2 LQKENI. Written as DNA, the CDR3 is TGTGCCAGCTCACCACCGGAGATACGGGGACAGGGGGTCCCCGGGGAGCTGTTTTTT. As protein: CASSPPEIRGQGVPGELFF.

The V and J genes are TRBV7-8 and TRBJ2-7; 7 bases fit TRBD1. The junction had 10 bases not matched to a gene; V was cut back by 1 base and J by 7 bases. From germline, CDR1 is SGHVS and CDR2 FQNEAQ. The CDR3 is 15 residues long. CDR3 DNA: TGTGCCAGCAGCTTAGTCATTGAGGGGGCGCAAGAGCAGTACTTC. It yields the protein CASSLVIEGAQEQYF. Together with reference TRBV7-8 and TRBJ2-7, the CDR3 gives the full variable domain: GAGVSQSPRYKVAKRGQDVALRCDPISGHVSLFWYQQALGQGPEFLTYFQNEAQLDKSGLPSDRFFAERPEGSVSTLKIQRTQQEDSAVYLCASSLVIEGAQEQYFGPGTRLTVT.

The rearrangement joins TRBV4-1 to TRBJ2-5; possibly TRBD1 for D (5 bases). This CDR3 contains 17 residues. V was clipped by 1 base and J by 0 bases, with 15 bases between them. Germline CDR1 and CDR2: MGHRA and YSYEKL. CDR3 nucleotides: TGCGCCAGCAGCCAAGTTGTGGCAGGGATCGACCAAGAGACCCAGTACTTC. It codes for CASSQVVAGIDQETQYF.

V and J are TRBV5-5 and TRBJ1-5; possible D gene TRBD1, 5 bases. The germline gives CDR1 SGHKS, CDR2 YYEKEE (reference sequence). V lost 0 bases and J 6 bases, leaving 10 bases between the germline ends. There are 14 residues in the CDR3. The CDR3 DNA is TGTGCCAGCAGCTTGGGGCAGGGAACTCAGCCCCAGCATTTT. This translates into CASSLGQGTQPQHF. Based on the CDR3 plus reference TRBV5-5 and TRBJ1-5, the full variable domain is DAGVTQSPTHLIKTRGQQVTLRCSPISGHKSVSWYQQVLGQGPQFIFQYYEKEERGRGNFPDRFSARQFPNYSSELNVNALLLGDSALYLCASSLGQGTQPQHFGDGTRLSIL.

The V and J genes are TRBV4-1 and TRBJ1-2; no clear D gene. This CDR3 is 13 amino acids long. Trimming removed 1 base from V and 3 bases from J, with 6 bases in between. The V gene's germline CDR1 is MGHRA and CDR2 YSYEKL. The DNA of the CDR3 is TGCGCCAGCAGCCAAGTAGGGCACTATGGCTACACCTTC. Its protein product is CASSQVGHYGYTF.

This clone was seen just once. This chain connects TRBV25-1 to TRBJ2-1; possible D gene TRBD2, 6 bases. In germline, CDR1 is MGHDK, CDR2 SYGVNS. This CDR3 has 11 amino acids. V lost 6 bases and J 7 bases, leaving 7 bases between the germline ends. CDR3: CASREGNEQFF. The CDR3 DNA sequence: TGTGCCAGCAGGGAGGGTAATGAGCAGTTCTTC.

The genes are TRBV15 and TRBJ1-6; 8 bases match TRBD1. The trim removed 0 bases at V and 7 bases at J, leaving 2 bases unmatched. CDR3 length: 15 amino acids. The germline V gene encodes CDR1 LNHNV and CDR2 YYDKDF (reference sequence). DNA for the CDR3: TGTGCCACCAGCAGAGACCGGGACAGGAATTCACCCCTCCACTTT. Its protein product is CATSRDRDRNSPLHF.

This chain links TRBV9 with TRBJ2-1; D is unresolved. The V end was cut by 3 bases, the J end by 8 bases, with 9 bases between. Germline CDR1 reads SGDLS; CDR2 reads YYNGEE. This CDR3 is built from 12 residues. The CDR3: CASSGNKDEQFF. The CDR3 DNA is TGTGCCAGCAGCGGGAATAAGGATGAGCAGTTCTTC.